This T cell receptor beta chain came from a study of T-cell reconstitution after alpha-beta-depleted transplantation in children. Findings and limits, study-wide: Several hundred graft clones that had expanded were reportedly the source of alpha-beta T cells about two months after transplant. After transplant, high TCRbeta diversity at day 60 in some patients arose from surviving recipient T cells and thymic progenitors. When one year had passed after transplant, most T-cell counts and diversity came from newly produced T cells.

It was with unique molecular identifiers that the TCRbeta library was prepared. TCRdb processed the PCR reads anew with MiXCR; each CDR3 protein has one entry. The sample has about 260,000 distinct CDR3 sequences; roughly 10% are singletons. Many counts were recorded for this clonotype. Antigen: not known. A junction boundary mismatches the germline segment, possibly from a read error. This CDR3 has 13 residues. Germline lookup yields CDR1 SGHTA and CDR2 FQGTGA. The rearrangement joins TRBV7-3 to TRBJ2-1, with D possibly being TRBD2 (6 bases). The clonotype originates from a male patient aged 2 to 9 who had a stem cell transplant for chronic granulomatous disease, so the T cells may come from the graft donor. This specimen consisted of peripheral blood, obtained 180 days after TCRalphabeta/CD19-depleted stem cell transplant. The CDR3 DNA reads TGTGCCAGCAGTTTAAGGGGACTCCGTGAGCAGTTCTTC. Translated: CASSLRGLREQFF.